This TCR beta chain was retrieved from a study of tumor-infiltrating lymphocytes in primary liver carcinoma. On the study more broadly: Patients of both sexes were 30 to 69 years old.

Synthesis of TCR beta cDNA was carried out from 500 ng total RNA with a constant-region primer. ARM-PCR, slightly modified, supplied the TCR beta libraries through three nested multiplex PCR rounds. For roughly 11 cycles apiece, the opening two PCR rounds ran with TRBV1-TRBV30 forward primers and a C-beta reverse primer. Via MiXCR, TCRdb re-called the multiplex PCR reads, giving one row per CDR3 protein. The top ten hold around 9.7% of the sample, which has 95,000 to 150,000 distinct CDR3 sequences, 50% to 70% seen once. The study co-extracted DNA and RNA from 20-30 mg of unsorted bulk tissue. Surgery removed the patients' primary liver carcinoma. Every tumor was sampled at five separate regions. Germline lookup yields CDR1 MNHEY and CDR2 SVGAGI. The CDR3 contains 15 residues. The V gene lost 2 bases and the J gene lost 0 bases, with 8 bases spanning the gap. A word on this clonotype: This may stem from a read error, because a much larger clone lies one nucleotide away.

This chain connects TRBV6-5 to TRBJ2-1; D unresolved. Sequenced input: liver tumor tissue from sampling region 1. Specified subset: tumor region T1, superior pole. The TCR was taken from a woman aged 55-69 years with primary liver carcinoma and hepatitis B virus infection. DNA of the CDR3: TGTGCCAGCAGTTACGGGTTGGGCTCCTACAATGAGCAGTTCTTC. Its protein product is CASSYGLGSYNEQFF.